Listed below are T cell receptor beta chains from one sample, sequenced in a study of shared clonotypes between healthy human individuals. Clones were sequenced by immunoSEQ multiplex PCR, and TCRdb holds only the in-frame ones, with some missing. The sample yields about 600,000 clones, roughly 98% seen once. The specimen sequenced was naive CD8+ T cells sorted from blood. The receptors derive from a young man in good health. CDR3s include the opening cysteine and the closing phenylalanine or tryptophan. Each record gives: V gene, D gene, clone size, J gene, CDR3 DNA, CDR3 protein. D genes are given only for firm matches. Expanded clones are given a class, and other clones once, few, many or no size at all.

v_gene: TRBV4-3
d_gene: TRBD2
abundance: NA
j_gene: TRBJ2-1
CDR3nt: TGCGCCAGCAGCCAAGAGCGGACTAGCGGCTACAATGAGCAGTTCTTC
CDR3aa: CASSQERTSGYNEQFF

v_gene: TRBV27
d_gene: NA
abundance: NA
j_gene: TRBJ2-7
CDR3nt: TGTGCCAGCAGTTTATTCACAGCGAAAGCCTACGAGCAGTACTTC
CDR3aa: CASSLFTAKAYEQYF

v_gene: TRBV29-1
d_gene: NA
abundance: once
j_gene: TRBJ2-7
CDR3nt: TGCAGCGTTGAGGTAGCGGGACAGGCGATTTACGAGCAGTACTTC
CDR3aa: CSVEVAGQAIYEQYF

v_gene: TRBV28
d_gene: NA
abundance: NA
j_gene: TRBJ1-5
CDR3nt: TGTGCCAGCAGTTTAAAGGGTCGGGGCAATCAGCCCCAGCATTTT
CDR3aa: CASSLKGRGNQPQHF

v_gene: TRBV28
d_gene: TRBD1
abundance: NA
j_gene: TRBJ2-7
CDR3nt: TGTGCCAGCAGTCCCACGGGACAGGGGATCCACGAGCAGTACTTC
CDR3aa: CASSPTGQGIHEQYF

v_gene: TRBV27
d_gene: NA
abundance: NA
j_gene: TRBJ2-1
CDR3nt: TGTGCCAGCAGTTTACAGGGGCTCACCTACAATGAGCAGTTCTTC
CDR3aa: CASSLQGLTYNEQFF

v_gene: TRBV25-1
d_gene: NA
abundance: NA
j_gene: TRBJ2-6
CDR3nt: TGTGCCAGCAGTGTCGCCACAGGGTCTGGGGCCAACGTCCTGACTTTC
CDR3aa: CASSVATGSGANVLTF

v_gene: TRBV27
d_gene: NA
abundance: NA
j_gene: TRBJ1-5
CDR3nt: TGTGCCAGCAGGCCAGGGTTAGGCAATCAGCCCCAGCATTTT
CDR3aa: CASRPGLGNQPQHF

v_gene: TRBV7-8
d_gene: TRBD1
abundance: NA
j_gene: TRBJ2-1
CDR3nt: TGTGCCAGCAGCTTGTGGACAGGGGGCGATGAGCAGTTCTTC
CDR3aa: CASSLWTGGDEQFF

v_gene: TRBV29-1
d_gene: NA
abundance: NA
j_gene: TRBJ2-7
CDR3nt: TGCAGCGTTGAATTTTCGGAGGCCAGCTACGAGCAGTACTTC
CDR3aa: CSVEFSEASYEQYF

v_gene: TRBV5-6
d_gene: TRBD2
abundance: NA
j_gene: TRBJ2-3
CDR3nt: TGTGCCAGCAGCTCTCCAGGAGCGGGAAGCACAGATACGCAGTATTTT
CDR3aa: CASSSPGAGSTDTQYF

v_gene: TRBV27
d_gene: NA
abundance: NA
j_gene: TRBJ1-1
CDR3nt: TGTGCCAGCAGTTTCACAGCGAACACTGAAGCTTTCTTT
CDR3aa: CASSFTANTEAFF

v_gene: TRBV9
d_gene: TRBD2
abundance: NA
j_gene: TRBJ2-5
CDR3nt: TGTGCCAGCAGCGCGGGACTAGCGGGAGGAGGAACGCAAGAGACCCAGTACTTC
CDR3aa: CASSAGLAGGGTQETQYF

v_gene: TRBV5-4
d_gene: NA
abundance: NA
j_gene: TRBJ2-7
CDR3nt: TGTGCCAGCAGCTTGGTCCCGACCCCAGGGAACGCCTACGAGCAGTACTTC
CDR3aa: CASSLVPTPGNAYEQYF

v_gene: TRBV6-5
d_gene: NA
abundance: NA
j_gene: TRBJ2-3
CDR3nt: TGTGCCAGCGTCAAGAGAAGCACAGATACGCAGTATTTT
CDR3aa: CASVKRSTDTQYF

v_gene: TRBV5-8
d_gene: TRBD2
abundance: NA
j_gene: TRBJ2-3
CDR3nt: TGTGCCAGCAATTTAAAGTGGCCTAGCGGTGATACTAGCACAGATACGCAGTATTTT
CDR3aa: CASNLKWPSGDTSTDTQYF

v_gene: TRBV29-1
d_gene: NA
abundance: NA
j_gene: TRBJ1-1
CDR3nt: TGCAGCGGGGGGCCAGCCCCTGGGGACACTGAAGCTTTCTTT
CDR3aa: CSGGPAPGDTEAFF

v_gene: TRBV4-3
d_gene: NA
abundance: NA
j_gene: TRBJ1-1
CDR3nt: TGCGCCAGCAGGCAGGGGACGAACACTGAAGCTTTCTTT
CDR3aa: CASRQGTNTEAFF

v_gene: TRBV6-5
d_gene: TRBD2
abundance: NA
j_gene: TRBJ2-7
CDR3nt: TGTGCCAGCAGTTCCCCAATCTCTCGGGGGGACTACGAGCAGTACTTC
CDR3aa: CASSSPISRGDYEQYF

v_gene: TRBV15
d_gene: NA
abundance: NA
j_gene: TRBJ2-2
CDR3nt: TGTGCCACCAGCGGTTCCCGGGGGAAGAACACCGGGGAGCTGTTTTTT
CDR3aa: CATSGSRGKNTGELFF

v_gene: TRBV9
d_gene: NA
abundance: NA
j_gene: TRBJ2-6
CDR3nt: TGTGCCAGCAGCGTATCGCGGGAACTCTCTGGGGCCAACGTCCTGACTTTC
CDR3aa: CASSVSRELSGANVLTF

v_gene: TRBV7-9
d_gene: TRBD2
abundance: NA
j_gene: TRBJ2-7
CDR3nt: TGTGCCAGCAGCCTCACCGGGACTAGCGCTGAGCAGTACTTC
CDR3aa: CASSLTGTSAEQYF

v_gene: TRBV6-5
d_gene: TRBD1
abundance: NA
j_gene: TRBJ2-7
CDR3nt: TGTGCCAGCAGTTCGCTGGGACAGACGGAGCAGTACTTC
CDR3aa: CASSSLGQTEQYF

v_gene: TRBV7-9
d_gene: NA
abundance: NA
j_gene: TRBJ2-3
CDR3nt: TGTGCCAGCAGCTTATCCCTCTCTCCGCCCGAGGAGGATACGCAGTATTTT
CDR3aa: CASSLSLSPPEEDTQYF

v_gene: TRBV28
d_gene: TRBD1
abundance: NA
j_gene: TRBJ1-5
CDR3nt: TGTGCCAGCAGAGATACAGGGGGCGGTTGGAGCAATCAGCCCCAGCATTTT
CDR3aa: CASRDTGGGWSNQPQHF

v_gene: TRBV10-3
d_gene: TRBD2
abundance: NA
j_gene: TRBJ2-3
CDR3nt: TGTGCCATCAGTGGGAGCGGGAAGTTGAGCACAGATACGCAGTATTTT
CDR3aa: CAISGSGKLSTDTQYF

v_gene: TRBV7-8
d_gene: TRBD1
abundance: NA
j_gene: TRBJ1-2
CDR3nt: TGTGCCAGCAGCTCAAGACAGGGGAGTTTCTATGGCTACACCTTC
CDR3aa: CASSSRQGSFYGYTF

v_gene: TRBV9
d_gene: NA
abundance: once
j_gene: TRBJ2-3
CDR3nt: TGTGCCAGCAGCGTAATAAGCACAGATACGCAGTATTTT
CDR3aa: CASSVISTDTQYF

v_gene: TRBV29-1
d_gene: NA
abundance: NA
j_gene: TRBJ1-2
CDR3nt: TGCAGCGCCGAGGCAGGGAGCGGCTACACCTTC
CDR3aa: CSAEAGSGYTF

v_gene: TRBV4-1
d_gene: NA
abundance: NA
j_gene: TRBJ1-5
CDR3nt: TGCGCCAGCAGCCAGGGTGAAAGGGATGGTCAGCCCCAGCATTTT
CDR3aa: CASSQGERDGQPQHF

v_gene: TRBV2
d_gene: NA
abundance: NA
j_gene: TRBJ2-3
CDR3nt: TGTGCCAGCATTCGGGGACGCTTAACAGATACGCAGTATTTT
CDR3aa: CASIRGRLTDTQYF

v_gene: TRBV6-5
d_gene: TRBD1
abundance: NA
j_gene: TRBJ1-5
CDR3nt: TGTGCCAGCAGTCCAGGACAGGGGGGCAATCAGCCCCAGCATTTT
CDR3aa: CASSPGQGGNQPQHF

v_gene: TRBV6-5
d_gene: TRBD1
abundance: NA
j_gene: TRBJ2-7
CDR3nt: TGTGCCAGCAGTCCCCTCGGGGACAGCTCCTACGAGCAGTACTTC
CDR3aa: CASSPLGDSSYEQYF

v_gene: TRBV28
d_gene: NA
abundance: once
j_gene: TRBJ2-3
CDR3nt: TGTGCCAGCAGCCACGGGCCCCCCCCAGATACGCAGTATTTT
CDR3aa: CASSHGPPPDTQYF

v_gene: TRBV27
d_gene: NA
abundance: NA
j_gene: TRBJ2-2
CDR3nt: TGTGCCAGCAGTCCCACGACTAACCTCCTAAGGGGGGAGCTGTTTTTT
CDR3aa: CASSPTTNLLRGELFF

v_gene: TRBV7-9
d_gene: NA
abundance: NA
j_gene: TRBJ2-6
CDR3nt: TGTGCCAGCAGCCTTTCAATAGCCCCTGGGGCCAACGTCCTGACTTTC
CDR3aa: CASSLSIAPGANVLTF

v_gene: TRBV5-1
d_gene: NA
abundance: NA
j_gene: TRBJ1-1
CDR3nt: TGCGCCAGCAGCGTGATGGGAACTGAAGCTTTCTTT
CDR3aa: CASSVMGTEAFF

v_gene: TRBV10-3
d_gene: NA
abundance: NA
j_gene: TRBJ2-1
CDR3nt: TGTGCCATCAGAACACCCCTGGGGTACAATGAGCAGTTCTTC
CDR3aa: CAIRTPLGYNEQFF

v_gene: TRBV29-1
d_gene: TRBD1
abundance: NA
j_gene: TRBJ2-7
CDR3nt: TGCAGCGTTGTTTCGGGGACAGGGGGCTCCGAGCAGTACTTC
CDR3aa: CSVVSGTGGSEQYF

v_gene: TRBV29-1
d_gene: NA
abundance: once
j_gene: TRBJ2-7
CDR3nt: TGCAGCGTTGAAGATCGGGACCTCTCCTACGAGCAGTACTTC
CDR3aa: CSVEDRDLSYEQYF

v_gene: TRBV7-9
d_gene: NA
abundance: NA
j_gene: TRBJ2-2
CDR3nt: TGTGCCAGCAGCTTAGCGGTTACCGGGGAGCTGTTTTTT
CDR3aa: CASSLAVTGELFF

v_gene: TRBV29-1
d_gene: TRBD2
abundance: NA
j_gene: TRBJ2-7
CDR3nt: TGCAGCGTTGAATTCCTCGCTAGCGGGAACACCTACGAGCAGTACTTC
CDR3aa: CSVEFLASGNTYEQYF

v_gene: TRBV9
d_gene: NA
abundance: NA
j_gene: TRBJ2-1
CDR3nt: TGTGCCAGCAGCGGGGGCTGGGGCTACAATGAGCAGTTCTTC
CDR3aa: CASSGGWGYNEQFF

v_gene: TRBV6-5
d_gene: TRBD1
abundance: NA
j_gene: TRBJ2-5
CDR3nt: TGTGCCAGCAGTTACTGGGGACAGGAACAAGAGACCCAGTACTTC
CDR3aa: CASSYWGQEQETQYF

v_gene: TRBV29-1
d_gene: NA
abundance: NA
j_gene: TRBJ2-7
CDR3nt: TGCAGCGTTGTGGAGGCAAGTACCTACGAGCAGTACTTC
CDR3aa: CSVVEASTYEQYF

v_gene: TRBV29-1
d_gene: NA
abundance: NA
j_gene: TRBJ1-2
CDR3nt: TGCAGCGTTGAAGATCAATGGGTAAACTATGGCTACACCTTC
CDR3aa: CSVEDQWVNYGYTF

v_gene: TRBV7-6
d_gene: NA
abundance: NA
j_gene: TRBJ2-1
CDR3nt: TGTGCCAGCAGCTTGGGGGAGGATGAGCAGTTCTTC
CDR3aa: CASSLGEDEQFF

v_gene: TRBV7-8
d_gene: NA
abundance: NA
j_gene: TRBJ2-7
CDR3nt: TGTGCCAGCAGCTTGAGGGTCCCCTACGAGCAGTACTTC
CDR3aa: CASSLRVPYEQYF

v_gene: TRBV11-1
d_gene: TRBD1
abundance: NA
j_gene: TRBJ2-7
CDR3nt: TGTGCCAGCAGCCCAGCCGGGACAGCGCCTCAGCAGTACTTC
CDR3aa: CASSPAGTAPQQYF

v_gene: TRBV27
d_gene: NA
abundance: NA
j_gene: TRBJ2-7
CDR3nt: TGTGCCAGCAGGCAGGGATACGAGCAGTACTTC
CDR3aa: CASRQGYEQYF

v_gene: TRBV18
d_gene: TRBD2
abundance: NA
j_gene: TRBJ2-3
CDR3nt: TGTGCCAGCTCCCACGGACTAGCGGGAGGCCCAACAGATACGCAGTATTTT
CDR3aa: CASSHGLAGGPTDTQYF

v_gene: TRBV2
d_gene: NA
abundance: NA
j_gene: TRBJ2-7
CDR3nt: TGTGCCAGCAGACACTCCGGGACCTCGGGAGACGAGCAGTACTTC
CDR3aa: CASRHSGTSGDEQYF

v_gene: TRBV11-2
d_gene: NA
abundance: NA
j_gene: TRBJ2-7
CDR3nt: TGTGCCAGCAGCCCCCTTTTTGGGGGCGAGCAGTACTTC
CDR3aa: CASSPLFGGEQYF

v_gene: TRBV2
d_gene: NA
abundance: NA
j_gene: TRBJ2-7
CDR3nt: TGTGCCAGCAGTGTGCCAGGGCCTTGGCACGAGCAGTACTTC
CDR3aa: CASSVPGPWHEQYF

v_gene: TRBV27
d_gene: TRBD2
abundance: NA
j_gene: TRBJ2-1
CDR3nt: TGTGCCAGCGTCGGACTAGATGAGCAGTTCTTC
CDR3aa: CASVGLDEQFF

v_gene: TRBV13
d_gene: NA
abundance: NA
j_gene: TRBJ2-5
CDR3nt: TGTGCCAGCAGCTTAAGGGTGGGGGACCAAGAGACCCAGTACTTC
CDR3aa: CASSLRVGDQETQYF

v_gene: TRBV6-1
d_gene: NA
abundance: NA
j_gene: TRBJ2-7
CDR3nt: TGTGCCAGCAGTGTATGGACACCTGACACGGACGAGCAGTACTTC
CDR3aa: CASSVWTPDTDEQYF

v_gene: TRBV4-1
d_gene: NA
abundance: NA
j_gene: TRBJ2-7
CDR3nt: TGCGCCAGCAGCCCTGGACCGAGAGCCTACGAGCAGTACTTC
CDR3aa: CASSPGPRAYEQYF

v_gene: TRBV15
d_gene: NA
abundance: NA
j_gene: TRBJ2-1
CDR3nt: TGTGCCACCAGCAGAGATGCTGGGAATGAGCAGTTCTTC
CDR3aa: CATSRDAGNEQFF

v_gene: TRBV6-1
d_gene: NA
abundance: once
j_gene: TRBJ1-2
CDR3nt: TGTGCCAGCAGTTACAGGGATGGCTACACCTTC
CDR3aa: CASSYRDGYTF